Shown below are 27 T cell receptor beta chains from a single sample sequenced in a study of shared clonotypes between healthy human individuals. Sequencing used immunoSEQ multiplex PCR; TCRdb keeps in-frame clones, though not all of them. The sample holds hundreds of thousands of clones, less than 80% seen once. The sample taken for sequencing was memory CD4+ T cells sorted from blood. Subset of the sample: CD45RA-negative fraction. The receptors originated from a woman in her twenties or thirties in good health.

This chain connects TRBV7-8 to TRBJ2-7, with TRBD2 as a possible D gene (6 bases). CDR3 length: 14 amino acids. V lost 5 bases to trimming and J lost 3 bases, with 14 bases between them. CDR1 SGHVS and CDR2 FQNEAQ come from the germline V gene. The CDR3 DNA is TGTGCCAGCAGCAACCGGGACTCTAACTACGAGCAGTACTTC. Amino acids: CASSNRDSNYEQYF.

The chain carries TRBV4-1 and TRBJ2-7; D is perhaps TRBD2 (7 bases). Germline lookup yields CDR1 MGHRA and CDR2 YSYEKL. CDR3 length: 20 residues. V was clipped by 0 bases and J by 3 bases, with 27 bases between them. The CDR3 reads CASSQDRRGGGGPTVYEQYF. The CDR3 DNA reads as TGCGCCAGCAGCCAAGATCGGCGCGGTGGGGGGGGGCCCACCGTCTACGAGCAGTACTTC.

J is TRBJ1-2 and V is TRBV20-1, with a weak D call TRBD1 (6 bases). Germline V gene lookup returns CDR1 DFQATT and CDR2 SNEGSKA (reference sequence). This CDR3 region has 10 residues. V lost 0 bases to trimming and J lost 14 bases, with 10 bases between them. The CDR3 protein is CSARDQGGTF. In nucleotides, the CDR3 is TGCAGTGCTAGAGATCAAGGGGGGACCTTC.

The genes are TRBV30 and TRBJ2-5; D gene ambiguous. The CDR3 is 15 residues long. V lost 1 base, J lost 1 base, and 13 bases lay in between. Germline CDR1 GTSNPN, CDR2 SVGIG (reference sequence). The CDR3 reads CAWSGLSNTQETQYF. As DNA, the CDR3 is TGTGCCTGGAGTGGTCTCAGCAATACCCAAGAGACCCAGTACTTC.

V gene TRBV6-6 combines with J gene TRBJ2-7, with TRBD2 identical over 11 bases. Germline lookup yields CDR1 MNHNY and CDR2 SVGAGI (reference sequence). Unmatched junction bases numbered 8, after V lost 6 bases and J lost 7 bases. The CDR3 has 14 amino acids. The chain's CDR3 is CASRVAGGPSEQYF. CDR3 in DNA: TGTGCCAGCAGAGTAGCGGGAGGGCCTAGTGAGCAGTACTTC.

The V and J genes are TRBV5-4 and TRBJ2-5, with 9 bases fitting TRBD2. The CDR3 runs 16 residues. Germline lookup yields CDR1 SGHNT and CDR2 YYREEE (reference sequence). The ends lost 7 bases at V and 2 bases at J; junction bases unmatched: 12. The CDR3 DNA reads as TGTGCCAGCGGGACCAAGACTAGCGGACCTCAAGAGACCCAGTACTTC. Its protein product is CASGTKTSGPQETQYF. Based on the CDR3 plus reference TRBV5-4 and TRBJ2-5, the full variable domain is ETGVTQSPTHLIKTRGQQVTLRCSSQSGHNTVSWYQQALGQGPQFIFQYYREEENGRGNFPPRFSGLQFPNYSSELNVNALELDDSALYLCASGTKTSGPQETQYFGPGTRLLVL.

This rearrangement joins TRBV7-8 to TRBJ2-7, with 7 bases fitting TRBD1. This CDR3 contains 15 residues. In germline, CDR1 is SGHVS, CDR2 FQNEAQ. Losses at the gene ends were 5 bases for V and 2 bases for J; bases not matched to a gene: 9. The CDR3 DNA reads as TGTGCCAGCAGCCTCCAGGGGGTGGGAACCTACGAGCAGTACTTC. It specifies CASSLQGVGTYEQYF.

J is TRBJ2-7 and V is TRBV7-2, with D possibly being TRBD2 (6 bases). Germline V gives CDR1 SGHTA, CDR2 FQGNSA. CDR3 length equals 15 residues. V lost 6 bases, J lost 6 bases, and 21 bases lay in between. As DNA, the CDR3 is TGTGCCAGCAGAAACTCGGGACTCCACATCGTCGAGCAGTACTTC. This sequence encodes CASRNSGLHIVEQYF.

This chain joins TRBV6-1 and TRBJ2-2, with 9 nucleotides matching TRBD1. Germline CDR1 is MNHNS and CDR2 is SASEGT. CDR3 length: 15 amino acids. Trimming removed 7 bases from V and 8 bases from J; junction bases left unmatched: 11. CDR3 in amino acids: CASIYQGTGTGELFF. CDR3 bases: TGTGCCAGCATCTACCAAGGGACAGGGACAGGGGAGCTGTTTTTT.

The chain has TRBV18 and TRBJ1-5, with 7 bases lining up with TRBD1. Germline values: CDR1 KGHSH, CDR2 LQKENI. The CDR3 spans 14 residues. The J segment lost 5 bases and the V segment lost 4 bases, leaving 5 bases of the junction unmatched. This CDR3 is CASSLNRGDQPQHF. In DNA, the CDR3 is TGTGCCAGCTCACTAAACAGGGGCGATCAGCCCCAGCATTTT.

The chain combines TRBV2 with TRBJ1-4; D unresolved. Deletions cut 4 bases from V and 4 bases from J, with 4 bases between. CDR1 is SNHLY and CDR2 is FYNNEI in the germline V gene. CDR3 length: 12 amino acids. The CDR3 nucleotides read TGTGCCAGCAGTGTTAGTAATGAAAAACTGTTTTTT. It translates to CASSVSNEKLFF.

This sequence joins TRBV6-1 and TRBJ2-2; 8 nucleotides agree with TRBD2. V shed 6 bases and J 2 bases; nucleotides not matched to a gene: 5. From germline, CDR1 is MNHNS and CDR2 SASEGT. This CDR3 region has 15 residues. The CDR3 sequence is CASRKTSANTGELFF. In DNA, the CDR3 is TGTGCCAGCAGAAAGACTAGCGCCAACACCGGGGAGCTGTTTTTT.

The chain uses TRBV11-2 and TRBJ1-3; tentative D call: TRBD1 (5 bases). Trimming pared 0 bases from V and 11 bases from J, leaving 5 bases between. The CDR3 runs 11 residues. The V gene's germline CDR1 is SGHAT and CDR2 FQNNGV. CDR3 protein: CASSLEGAIYF. In nucleotides, the CDR3 is TGTGCCAGCAGCTTAGAGGGGGCCATATATTTT. Using reference TRBV11-2 and TRBJ1-3 for the parts outside the CDR3, the full variable domain is EAGVAQSPRYKIIEKRQSVAFWCNPISGHATLYWYQQILGQGPKLLIQFQNNGVVDDSQLPKDRFSAERLKGVDSTLKIQPAKLEDSAVYLCASSLEGAIYFGEGSWLTVV.

This chain connects TRBV4-2 to TRBJ1-5; 9 bases fit TRBD1. V was pared by 3 bases and J by 6 bases, with 6 bases of the junction left unmatched. Germline CDR1 reads LGHNA; CDR2 reads YNFKEQ. This CDR3 is built from 15 residues. The CDR3 here is CASSHDDRGSQPQHF. The CDR3 nucleotides are TGTGCCAGCAGCCATGACGACAGGGGGAGTCAGCCCCAGCATTTT.

The V and J genes are TRBV28 and TRBJ2-7; TRBD1 matches 10 bases. CDR1 MDHEN and CDR2 SYDVKM come from the germline V gene. The CDR3 sequence is 15 residues long. Trimming cost V 4 bases and J 5 bases; bases outside gene matches: 8. The CDR3 loop is CASSSPGTGDHEQYF. CDR3 bases: TGTGCCAGCAGTTCACCCGGGACAGGGGACCACGAGCAGTACTTC.

V usage is TRBV5-1 and J usage is TRBJ2-6; tentatively, D is TRBD1 (6 bases). V was clipped by 1 base and J by 1 base, with 9 bases between them. The CDR3 spans 16 residues. Per the germline V gene, CDR1 is SGHRS and CDR2 is YFSETQ. The CDR3 reads CASSLWQGSGANVLTF. The CDR3 nucleotides read TGCGCCAGCAGCTTGTGGCAGGGGTCTGGGGCCAACGTCCTGACTTTC.

The chain couples TRBV18 to TRBJ1-2; no firm D call. Germline CDR1 KGHSH, CDR2 LQKENI. The CDR3 is 13 amino acids. The V and J ends lost 5 bases and 6 bases respectively, with 13 bases between them. CDR3 sequence: CASSIVREDGYTF. CDR3 DNA sequence: TGTGCCAGCTCAATAGTGCGGGAGGATGGCTACACCTTC. Supplemented by reference TRBV18 and TRBJ1-2, the full variable domain reads NAGVMQNPRHLVRRRGQEARLRCSPMKGHSHVYWYRQLPEEGLKFMVYLQKENIIDESGMPKERFSAEFPKEGPSILRIQQVVRGDSAAYFCASSIVREDGYTFGSGTRLTVV.

The chain employs TRBV2 and TRBJ1-5; TRBD1 aligns across 7 bases. This CDR3 comprises 16 residues. Germline values: CDR1 SNHLY, CDR2 FYNNEI. Germline trimming cut 7 bases from V and 3 bases from J; bases unmatched to any gene: 12. The CDR3 sequence is CASTSQGTTSNQPQHF. Written as DNA, the CDR3 is TGTGCCAGCACCTCACAGGGGACGACTTCCAATCAGCCCCAGCATTTT.

This CDR3 reads CASSEQGVMLQPQHF. CDR3 in DNA: TGTGCCAGCAGTGAACAGGGGGTGATGCTTCAGCCCCAGCATTTT. The gene calls are TRBV6-1 and TRBJ1-5, with 7 bases that match TRBD1. With V trimmed by 2 bases and J by 6 bases, 7 bases remained unmatched. CDR1 MNHNS and CDR2 SASEGT come from the germline V gene. This CDR3 region has 15 residues.

V and J are TRBV25-1 and TRBJ2-7, with 8 bases that match TRBD1. The ends lost 6 bases at V and 2 bases at J; junction bases unmatched: 9. The CDR3 has 15 amino acids. Germline-derived CDR1 and CDR2 are MGHDK and SYGVNS. The CDR3 nucleotides are TGTGCCAGCAGCTTGGACAGGGAGATTGCCTACGAGCAGTACTTC. Amino acid sequence: CASSLDREIAYEQYF.

This clone turned up a few times. Other DNA sequences within the sample encode an identical CDR3. The V call is TRBV6-5, the J call TRBJ2-7, with D hard to call. CDR3 length equals 13 residues. Germline CDR1 MNHEY, CDR2 SVGAGI. V was cut by 2 bases and J by 5 bases, with 10 bases left in between. DNA for the CDR3: TGTGCCAGCAGTTACAACGGTGGGCACGAGCAGTACTTC. This sequence encodes CASSYNGGHEQYF.

This sequence joins TRBV18 and TRBJ2-7, with 9 bases that match TRBD1. The CDR3 runs 15 residues. J was trimmed by 2 bases and V by 5 bases; bases with no gene match: 7. Germline CDR1 reads KGHSH; CDR2 reads LQKENI. CDR3 in amino acids: CASSNQGTGPYEQYF. The DNA for the CDR3 is TGTGCCAGCTCAAATCAAGGGACAGGGCCCTACGAGCAGTACTTC. Drawing the rest from reference TRBV18 and TRBJ2-7, the complete variable domain is NAGVMQNPRHLVRRRGQEARLRCSPMKGHSHVYWYRQLPEEGLKFMVYLQKENIIDESGMPKERFSAEFPKEGPSILRIQQVVRGDSAAYFCASSNQGTGPYEQYFGPGTRLTVT.

The rearrangement uses TRBV19 and TRBJ2-7; 9 bases are shared with TRBD1. The germline V gene has CDR1 LNHDA and CDR2 SQIVND (reference sequence). The CDR3 length is 15 residues. J lost 4 bases, V lost 3 bases, and 7 bases had no gene match. CDR3 protein: CASSIEGQGWYEQYF. CDR3 DNA sequence: TGTGCCAGTAGTATCGAGGGACAGGGTTGGTACGAGCAGTACTTC.

The rearrangement links TRBV28 to TRBJ2-6, with D possibly TRBD1 on 6 matching bases. V lost 4 bases, J lost 1 base, and 11 bases lay in between. The CDR3 loop spans 16 amino acids. CDR1 is MDHEN and CDR2 is SYDVKM in the germline V gene. The DNA of the CDR3 is TGTGCCAGCAGTTCCCGGGACATTTCTGGGGCCAACGTCCTGACTTTC. This gives the protein CASSSRDISGANVLTF.

J is TRBJ2-7 and V is TRBV5-4; 11 positions match TRBD2. Germline V gives CDR1 SGHNT, CDR2 YYREEE (reference sequence). Trimming took 3 bases from V and 3 from J; bases not matched to a gene: 2. The CDR3 runs 14 residues. CDR3 DNA sequence: TGTGCCAGCAGCTCCGGGACTAGCGGCTACGAGCAGTACTTC. This sequence encodes CASSSGTSGYEQYF.

The chain couples TRBV2 to TRBJ2-7, with D possibly matching TRBD1 (6 bases). The CDR3 covers 15 residues. The V end lost 1 base, the J end lost 3 bases, and 13 bases lay between the germline ends. Germline V gene data show CDR1 as SNHLY and CDR2 as FYNNEI. The CDR3, as DNA: TGTGCCAGCAGTGAAGGGAACAGGGTGGACTACGAGCAGTACTTC. It translates to CASSEGNRVDYEQYF.

The table lists this clone with a few counts. V is TRBV5-1 and J is TRBJ2-2; 7 bases line up with TRBD1. V trimming: 0 bases; J trimming: 4 bases; junction bases outside the gene matches: 3. The CDR3 is 15 residues long. Germline assignment: CDR1 SGHRS and CDR2 YFSETQ. The CDR3 nucleotides read TGCGCCAGCAGCTTGGAGACAGGGAGCACCGGGGAGCTGTTTTTT. It yields the protein CASSLETGSTGELFF.